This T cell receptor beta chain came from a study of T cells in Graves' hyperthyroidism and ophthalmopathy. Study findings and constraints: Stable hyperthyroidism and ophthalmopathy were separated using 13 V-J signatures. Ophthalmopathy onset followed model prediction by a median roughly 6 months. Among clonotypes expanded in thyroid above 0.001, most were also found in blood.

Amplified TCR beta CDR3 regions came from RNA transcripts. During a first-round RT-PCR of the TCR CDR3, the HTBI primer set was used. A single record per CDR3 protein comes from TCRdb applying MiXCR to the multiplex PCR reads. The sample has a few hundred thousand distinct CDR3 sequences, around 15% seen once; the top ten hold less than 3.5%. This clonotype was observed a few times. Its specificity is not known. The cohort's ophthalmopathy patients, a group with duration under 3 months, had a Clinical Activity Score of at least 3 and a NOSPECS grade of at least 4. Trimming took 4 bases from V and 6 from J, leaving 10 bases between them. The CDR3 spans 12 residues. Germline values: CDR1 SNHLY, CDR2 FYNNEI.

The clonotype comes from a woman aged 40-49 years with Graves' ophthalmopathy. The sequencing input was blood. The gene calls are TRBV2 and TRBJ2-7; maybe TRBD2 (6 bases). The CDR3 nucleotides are TGTGCCAGCAGTGTACTGGGGGGCGAGCAGTACTTC. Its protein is CASSVLGGEQYF.